This entry lists 2 T cell receptor beta chains sequenced from one sample in a study of OX40 agonist ivuxolimab in advanced cancers. The method was immunoSEQ multiplex PCR; TCRdb's version includes in-frame clones alone and lacks a portion of them. The data contain approximately 77,000 clones, roughly 88% of them seen just once; the ten biggest clones take up 1.5% to 2%. Sequencing used CD4+ or CD8+ T cells sorted from blood, obtained in a trial of the OX40 agonist ivuxolimab. The receptors originated from an adult with an advanced solid tumor such as melanoma, head and neck, liver or kidney cancer.

This CDR3 reads CASSPSPGAGAGETQYF. In DNA, the CDR3 is TGTGCCAGCAGCCCTTCCCCCGGTGCGGGGGCCGGGGAGACCCAGTACTTC. The chain has TRBV4-2 and TRBJ2-5; possibly TRBD2 for D (7 bases). The CDR3 sequence is 17 residues long. V lost 4 bases to trimming and J lost 5 bases, with 23 bases between them. Germline CDR1 and CDR2: LGHNA and YNFKEQ.

The chain uses TRBV4-1 and TRBJ2-7; D may be TRBD1 (6 bases). The V end was cut by 1 base, the J end by 0 bases, with 10 bases between. Germline CDR1 reads MGHRA; CDR2 reads YSYEKL. This CDR3 is 15 amino acids long. This CDR3 reads CASSQAGTTSYEQYF. CDR3 nucleotide sequence: TGCGCCAGCAGCCAAGCGGGGACAACCTCCTACGAGCAGTACTTC.